Listed here are 15 T cell receptor beta chains from one sample, sequenced in a study of blood T cell repertoires in COVID-19. The protocol was immunoSEQ multiplex PCR, while the TCRdb copy is restricted to in-frame clones and leaves out a portion. The table records roughly 280,000 clones, around 89% of them present only once. Sequenced input: PBMCs or T cells enriched from blood (not recorded which). The origin of the receptors is a woman in her forties or fifties who had recovered from COVID-19.

The chain carries TRBV19 and TRBJ2-1, with D possibly being TRBD1 (6 bases). The CDR3 loop spans 16 amino acids. Trimming removed 4 bases from V and 8 bases from J, with 21 bases in between. Germline CDR1 reads LNHDA; CDR2 reads SQIVND (reference sequence). The CDR3 reads CASSNSLGGVDDEQFF. CDR3 bases: TGTGCCAGTAGTAACTCTCTAGGGGGAGTAGATGATGAGCAGTTCTTC.

This chain joins TRBV4-1 and TRBJ2-2; a possible D gene is TRBD2 (6 bases). The CDR3 contains 18 residues. Germline loops: CDR1 MGHRA, CDR2 YSYEKL. Trimming stripped 1 base from V and 3 bases from J, with 18 bases between. CDR3 in amino acids: CASSQGTGTGTDTGELFF. The CDR3 DNA reads as TGCGCCAGCAGCCAAGGGACCGGGACTGGGACCGACACCGGGGAGCTGTTTTTT.

CDR3 nucleotides: TGTGCCAGCTCACCAGGTCAGGCTAACTATGGCTACACCTTC. It yields the protein CASSPGQANYGYTF. The chain couples TRBV18 to TRBJ1-2; D call uncertain. This CDR3 has 14 residues. Germline CDR1 reads KGHSH; CDR2 reads LQKENI. Trimming took off 2 bases at V and 0 bases at J, with 7 bases between the two ends.

The genes are TRBV7-2 and TRBJ2-5; a weak D match, TRBD2 (6 bases). CDR1 SGHTA and CDR2 FQGNSA come from the germline V gene. The CDR3 runs to 14 residues. V was clipped by 8 bases and J by 4 bases, with 17 bases between them. CDR3 in DNA: TGTGCCAGCTCCCCTTTGCGGGGCCGAGAGACCCAGTACTTC. It codes for CASSPLRGRETQYF.

The chain recombines TRBV7-9 with TRBJ1-5; tentatively, D is TRBD1 (6 bases). V was clipped by 5 bases and J by 4 bases, with 9 bases between them. This CDR3 contains 13 residues. The germline CDR1 and CDR2 sequences are SEHNR and FQNEAQ (reference sequence). In nucleotides, the CDR3 is TGTGCCAGCAGCCCAACAGGGAATCAGCCCCAGCATTTT. This encodes CASSPTGNQPQHF.

The rearrangement uses TRBV7-3 and TRBJ2-1; D gene unclear. Per germline, CDR1 SGHTA and CDR2 FQGTGA. Trimming removed 5 bases at V and 0 bases at J, with 11 bases between. The CDR3 is made up of 15 amino acids. CDR3 amino acids: CASSPTAGSYNEQFF. The CDR3 DNA reads as TGTGCCAGCAGCCCTACCGCTGGCTCCTACAATGAGCAGTTCTTC.

The J gene is TRBJ2-7, the V gene TRBV4-3; 8 nucleotides line up with TRBD2. J lost 3 bases, V lost 0 bases, and 13 bases had no gene match. CDR1 and CDR2 (germline): LGHNA, YSLEER. CDR3 length: 18 residues. CDR3 in DNA: TGCGCCAGCAGCCAAGACTCCCCACTCGCGGGAGGTAACTACGAGCAGTACTTC. This codes for CASSQDSPLAGGNYEQYF.

The genes are TRBV6-4 and TRBJ2-1; D is uncertain. Germline-derived CDR1 and CDR2 are MRHNA and SNTAGT. The CDR3 is 13 residues long. Trimming pared 4 bases from V and 9 bases from J, leaving 13 bases between. This CDR3 reads CASSADHTGEQFF. DNA for the CDR3: TGTGCCAGCAGTGCAGACCATACGGGTGAGCAGTTCTTC.

The chain carries TRBV6-5 and TRBJ2-1, with 7 bases fitting TRBD1. The CDR3 totals 16 residues. Per germline, CDR1 MNHEY and CDR2 SVGAGI. V was clipped by 4 bases and J by 4 bases; unmatched bases: 10. This CDR3 reads CASSSDITGQYNEQFF. CDR3 in DNA: TGTGCCAGCAGTTCTGATATAACGGGACAGTACAATGAGCAGTTCTTC.

The chain joins TRBV4-1 to TRBJ2-2; maybe TRBD2 (5 bases). The ends were cut back, 5 bases at V and 12 bases at J, with 10 bases in the middle. CDR1 is MGHRA and CDR2 is YSYEKL in the germline V gene. There are 11 residues in the CDR3. The CDR3 DNA reads as TGCGCCAGCAGCTCAGGAGGACAGCTGTTTTTT. Translation gives CASSSGGQLFF.

V usage is TRBV7-6 and J usage is TRBJ1-3; D gene uncertain. With 4 bases removed from V and 0 bases from J, the gap between germline ends came to 4 bases. The CDR3 sequence is 13 residues long. Germline V lookup: CDR1 SGHVS, CDR2 FNYEAQ. CDR3 sequence: CASSSGSGNTIYF. The CDR3 DNA reads as TGTGCCAGCAGCTCGGGCTCTGGAAACACCATATATTTT.

The genes are TRBV30 and TRBJ1-5, with 8 bases lining up with TRBD1. Germline loops: CDR1 GTSNPN, CDR2 SVGIG (reference sequence). The CDR3 length is 13 residues. V gave up 2 bases and J gave up 7 bases; unmatched junction bases: 4. This CDR3 reads CAWSQGARQPQHF. CDR3 nucleotides: TGTGCCTGGAGTCAGGGGGCGAGGCAGCCCCAGCATTTT.

The chain recombines TRBV6-2 or TRBV6-3 with TRBJ1-1, with 10 bases fitting TRBD1. Germline-derived CDR1 and CDR2 are MNHEY and SVGEGT. J gave up 5 bases and V 0 bases, and 9 bases lay outside the gene matches. The CDR3 loop spans 17 amino acids. The CDR3 nucleotides read TGTGCCAGCAGTTACTCCCACCGACAGGGGGCGAAAACTGAAGCTTTCTTT. Its protein product is CASSYSHRQGAKTEAFF.

The CDR3 spells CASSSQIYNEQFF. The DNA of the CDR3 is TGTGCCAGCAGCTCCCAGATCTACAATGAGCAGTTCTTC. The genes are TRBV13 and TRBJ2-1; D gene unclear. Germline lookup yields CDR1 PRHDT and CDR2 FYEKMQ (reference sequence). V was clipped by 4 bases and J by 3 bases, with 7 bases between them. This CDR3 spans 13 amino acids.

The rearrangement links TRBV27 to TRBJ2-7; 9 nucleotides line up with TRBD2. The ends lost 6 bases at V and 2 bases at J; junction bases unmatched: 11. Germline CDR1 MNHEY, CDR2 SMNVEV (reference sequence). The CDR3 runs to 16 residues. CDR3 amino acids: CASSRRLAEITYEQYF. The CDR3 DNA reads TGTGCCAGCAGCCGAAGACTAGCGGAAATAACCTACGAGCAGTACTTC.